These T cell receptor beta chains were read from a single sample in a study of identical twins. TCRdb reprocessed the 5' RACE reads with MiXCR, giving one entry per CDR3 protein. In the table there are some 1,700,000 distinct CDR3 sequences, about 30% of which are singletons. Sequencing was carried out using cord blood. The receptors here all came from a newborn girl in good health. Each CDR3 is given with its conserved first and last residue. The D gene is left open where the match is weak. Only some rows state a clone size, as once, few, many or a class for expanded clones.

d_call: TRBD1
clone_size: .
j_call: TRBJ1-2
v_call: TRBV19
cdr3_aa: CASSTLLDRGNGYTF
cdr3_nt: TGTGCCAGTAGTACTCTATTGGACAGGGGGAATGGCTACACCTTC

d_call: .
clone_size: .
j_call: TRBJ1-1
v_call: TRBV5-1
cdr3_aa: CASSLLPAEWTEAFF
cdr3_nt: TGCGCCAGCAGCTTGTTGCCCGCCGAATGGACTGAAGCTTTCTTT

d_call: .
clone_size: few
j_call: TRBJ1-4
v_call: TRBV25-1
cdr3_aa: CASSEFSEKLFF
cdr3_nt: TGTGCCAGCAGTGAATTCAGTGAAAAACTGTTTTTT

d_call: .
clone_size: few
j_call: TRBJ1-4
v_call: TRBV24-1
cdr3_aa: CATSDRPEKLFF
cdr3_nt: TGTGCCACCAGTGACCGCCCCGAAAAACTGTTTTTT

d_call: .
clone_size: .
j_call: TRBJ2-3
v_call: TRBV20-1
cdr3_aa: CSATTGQGLSGTDTQYF
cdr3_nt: TGCAGTGCTACCACCGGACAGGGACTATCAGGGACAGATACGCAGTATTTT

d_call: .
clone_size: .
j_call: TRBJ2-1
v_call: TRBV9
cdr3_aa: CASSVVAGHSYNEQFF
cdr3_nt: TGTGCCAGCAGCGTAGTTGCGGGGCACTCCTACAATGAGCAGTTCTTC

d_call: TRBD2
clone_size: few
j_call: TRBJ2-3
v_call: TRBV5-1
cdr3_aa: CASSLAGSGGTDTQYF
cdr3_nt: TGTGCCAGCAGCTTAGCGGGTAGCGGGGGAACAGATACGCAGTATTTT

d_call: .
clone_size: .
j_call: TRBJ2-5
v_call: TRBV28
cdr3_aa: CASSSPARNLAQYF
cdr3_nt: TGTGCCAGCAGTTCCCCAGCCCGGAACCTGGCTCAGTACTTC

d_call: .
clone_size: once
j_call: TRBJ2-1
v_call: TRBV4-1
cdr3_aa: CASSQETRANERFF
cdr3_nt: TGCGCCAGCAGCCAAGAAACCAGGGCTAATGAGCGGTTCTTC

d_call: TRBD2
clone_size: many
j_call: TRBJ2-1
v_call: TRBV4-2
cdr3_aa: CASSQDLGGNEQFF
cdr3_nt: TGTGCCAGCAGCCAAGATTTGGGAGGGAATGAGCAGTTCTTC

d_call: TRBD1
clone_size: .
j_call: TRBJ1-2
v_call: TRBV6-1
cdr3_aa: CASSLFGQGNYGYTF
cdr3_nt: TGTGCCAGCAGCCTATTTGGACAGGGGAACTATGGCTACACCTTC

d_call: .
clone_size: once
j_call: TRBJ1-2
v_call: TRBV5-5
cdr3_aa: CASSLMRAYGYTF
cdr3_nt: TGTGCCAGCAGCTTGATGAGAGCCTATGGCTACACCTTC

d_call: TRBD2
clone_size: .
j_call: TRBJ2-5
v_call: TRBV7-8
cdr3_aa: CASSGGLAGFQETQYF
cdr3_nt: TGTGCCAGCAGCGGGGGACTAGCGGGGTTCCAAGAGACCCAGTACTTC

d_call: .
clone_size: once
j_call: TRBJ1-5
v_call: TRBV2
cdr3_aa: CASGRANQPQHF
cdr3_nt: TGTGCCAGCGGTCGGGCAAATCAGCCCCAGCATTTT

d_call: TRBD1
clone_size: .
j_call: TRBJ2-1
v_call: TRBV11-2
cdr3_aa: CASSLATGGGYNEQFF
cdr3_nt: TGTGCCAGCAGCTTAGCGACAGGGGGGGGCTACAATGAGCAGTTCTTC

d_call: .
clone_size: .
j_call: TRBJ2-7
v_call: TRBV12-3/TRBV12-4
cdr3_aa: CASSLELGLSYEQYF
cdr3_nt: TGTGCCAGTAGTTTAGAACTGGGACTGTCCTACGAGCAGTACTTC

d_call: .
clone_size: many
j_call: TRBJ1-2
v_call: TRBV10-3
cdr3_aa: CAISERGYRRGYTF
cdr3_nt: TGTGCCATCAGTGAGCGAGGTTACAGGAGGGGCTACACCTTC

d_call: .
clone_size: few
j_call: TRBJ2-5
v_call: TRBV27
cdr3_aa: CASSFDSRYTQYF
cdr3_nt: TGTGCCAGCAGTTTCGACAGCAGGTACACCCAGTACTTC

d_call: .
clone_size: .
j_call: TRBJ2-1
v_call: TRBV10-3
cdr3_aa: CAIREPGTPRNEQFF
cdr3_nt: TGTGCCATCAGGGAACCCGGGACCCCCCGGAATGAGCAGTTCTTC

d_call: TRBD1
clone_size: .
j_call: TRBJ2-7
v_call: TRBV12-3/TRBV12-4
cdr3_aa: CASSYGQGVYERYF
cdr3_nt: TGTGCCAGCAGCTACGGACAGGGGGTCTACGAGCGGTACTTC

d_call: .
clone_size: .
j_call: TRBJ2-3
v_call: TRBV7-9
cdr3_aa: CASSSKLSADTQYF
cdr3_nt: TGTGCCAGCAGCTCCAAGCTGAGTGCAGATACGCAGTATTTT

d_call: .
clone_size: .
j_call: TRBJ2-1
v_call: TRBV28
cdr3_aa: CASSLLLTGAYNEQFF
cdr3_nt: TGTGCCAGCAGTTTACTTTTAACTGGTGCCTACAATGAGCAGTTCTTC

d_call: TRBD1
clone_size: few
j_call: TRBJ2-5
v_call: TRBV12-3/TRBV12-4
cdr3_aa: CASSLAPLKGAWETQYF
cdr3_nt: TGTGCCAGCAGTCTAGCACCGCTTAAGGGGGCGTGGGAGACCCAGTACTTC

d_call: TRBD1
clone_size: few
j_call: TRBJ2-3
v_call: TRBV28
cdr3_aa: CASSPGQGASDTQYF
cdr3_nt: TGTGCCAGCAGTCCCGGACAGGGGGCCTCAGATACGCAGTATTTT

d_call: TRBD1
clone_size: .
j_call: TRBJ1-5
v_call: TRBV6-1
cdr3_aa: CASRRPGTENQPQHF
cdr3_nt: TGTGCCAGCAGGAGACCCGGGACAGAGAATCAGCCCCAGCATTTT

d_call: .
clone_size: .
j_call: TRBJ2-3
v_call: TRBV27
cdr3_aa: CASSLYPRTDTQYF
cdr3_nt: TGTGCCAGCAGTTTATACCCGCGCACAGATACGCAGTATTTT

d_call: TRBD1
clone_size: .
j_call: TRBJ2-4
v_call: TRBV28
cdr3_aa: CASSLSTLQGNGQYF
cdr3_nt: TGTGCCAGCAGTTTATCAACCCTACAGGGGAACGGGCAGTACTTC

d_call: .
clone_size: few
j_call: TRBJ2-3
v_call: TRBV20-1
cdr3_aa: CSAPQVPDTQYF
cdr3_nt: TGCAGTGCCCCGCAAGTCCCAGATACGCAGTATTTT

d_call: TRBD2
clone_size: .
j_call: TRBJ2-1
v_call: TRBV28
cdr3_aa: CASSLLSGSRYEQFF
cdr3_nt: TGTGCCAGCAGTTTGCTTAGCGGGAGTAGGTATGAGCAGTTCTTC

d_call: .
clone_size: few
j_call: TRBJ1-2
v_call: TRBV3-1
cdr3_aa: CASSGIRPGDYGYTF
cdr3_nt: TGTGCCAGCAGCGGTATTAGGCCCGGGGACTATGGCTACACCTTC

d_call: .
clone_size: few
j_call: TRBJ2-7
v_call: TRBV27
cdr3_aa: CASGPNRVRRAYEQYF
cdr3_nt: TGTGCCAGCGGCCCCAACAGGGTAAGAAGGGCCTACGAGCAGTACTTC

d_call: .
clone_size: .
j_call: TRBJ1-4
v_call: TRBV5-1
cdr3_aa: CASSTGDTNEKLFF
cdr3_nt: TGCGCCAGCAGCACGGGGGACACTAATGAAAAACTGTTTTTT

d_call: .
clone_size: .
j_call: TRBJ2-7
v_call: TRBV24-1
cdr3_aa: CATSAGAYNEQYF
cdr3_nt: TGTGCCACCAGTGCAGGGGCGTACAATGAGCAGTACTTC

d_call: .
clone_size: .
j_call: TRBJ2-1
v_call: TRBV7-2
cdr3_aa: CASSLARRPVHEQFF
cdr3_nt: TGTGCCAGCAGCTTAGCGCGAAGACCGGTCCATGAGCAGTTCTTC

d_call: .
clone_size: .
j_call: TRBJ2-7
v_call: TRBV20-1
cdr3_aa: CSARDPPRGSYEQYF
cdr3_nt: TGCAGTGCTAGAGATCCCCCCAGGGGCTCCTACGAGCAGTACTTC

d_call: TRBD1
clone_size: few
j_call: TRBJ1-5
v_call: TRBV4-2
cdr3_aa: CASSQRDRGYSNQPQHF
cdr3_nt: TGTGCTAGCAGCCAAAGGGACAGGGGATATAGCAATCAGCCCCAGCATTTT

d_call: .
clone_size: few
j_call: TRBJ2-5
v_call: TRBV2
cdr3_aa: CASSEGVPEETQYF
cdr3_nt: TGTGCCAGCAGTGAAGGGGTTCCTGAAGAGACCCAGTACTTC

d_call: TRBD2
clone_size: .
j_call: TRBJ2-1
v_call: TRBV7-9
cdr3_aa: CASSLESGLAGMYEQFF
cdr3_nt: TGTGCCAGCAGCTTAGAGTCGGGACTAGCGGGAATGTATGAGCAGTTCTTC

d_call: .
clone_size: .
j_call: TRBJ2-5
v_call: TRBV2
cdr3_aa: CASSEASPSYNEQYF
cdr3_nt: TGTGCCAGCAGTGAGGCTAGCCCATCCTACAATGAGCAGTACTTC

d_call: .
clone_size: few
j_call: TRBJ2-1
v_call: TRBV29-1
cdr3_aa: CSVWNDRALKLAARPEGSYNEQFF
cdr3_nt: TGCAGCGTCTGGAACGACAGGGCGTTGAAACTAGCGGCGAGACCTGAGGGCTCCTACAATGAGCAGTTCTTC

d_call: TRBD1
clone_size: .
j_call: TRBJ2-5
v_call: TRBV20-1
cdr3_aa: CSATTGGYGQYF
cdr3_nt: TGCAGTGCTACCACAGGGGGCTACGGGCAGTACTTC

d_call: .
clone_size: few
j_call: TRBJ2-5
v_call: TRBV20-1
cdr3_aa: CSASPSWQETQYF
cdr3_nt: TGCAGTGCTAGCCCCTCCTGGCAAGAGACCCAGTACTTC

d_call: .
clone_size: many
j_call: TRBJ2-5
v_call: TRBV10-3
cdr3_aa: CAISRPASPQTGETQYF
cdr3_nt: TGTGCCATCAGTCGACCTGCGAGCCCCCAAACGGGAGAGACCCAGTACTTC

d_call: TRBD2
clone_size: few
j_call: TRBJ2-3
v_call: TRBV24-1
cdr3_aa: CATSDQRTSGATDTQYF
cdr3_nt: TGTGCCACCAGTGACCAGAGGACTAGCGGGGCCACAGATACGCAGTATTTT

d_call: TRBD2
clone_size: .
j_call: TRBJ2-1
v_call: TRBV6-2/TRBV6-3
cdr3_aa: CASTFNAPGLGDNEQFF
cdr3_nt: TGTGCCAGCACCTTCAATGCCCCGGGACTAGGTGATAATGAGCAGTTCTTC

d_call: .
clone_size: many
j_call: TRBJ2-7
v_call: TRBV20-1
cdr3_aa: CSARQQGMAYEQYF
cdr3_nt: TGCAGTGCTAGACAGCAGGGAATGGCCTACGAGCAGTACTTC

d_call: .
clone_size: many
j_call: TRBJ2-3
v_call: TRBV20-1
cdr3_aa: CSAPRTDTQYF
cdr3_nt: TGCAGTGCGCCTCGCACAGATACGCAGTATTTT

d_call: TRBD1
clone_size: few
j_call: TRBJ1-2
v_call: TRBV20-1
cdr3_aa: CSATKPGQTNGYTF
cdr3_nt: TGCAGTGCTACAAAGCCGGGACAGACAAATGGCTACACCTTC

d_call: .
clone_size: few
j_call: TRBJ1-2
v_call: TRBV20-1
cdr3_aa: CSARAMSGASSYTF
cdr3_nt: TGCAGTGCTAGAGCAATGTCGGGGGCGAGTAGCTACACCTTC

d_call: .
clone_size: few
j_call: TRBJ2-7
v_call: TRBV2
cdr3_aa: CASTLRDMYEQYF
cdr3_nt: TGTGCCAGCACGCTCCGGGACATGTACGAGCAGTACTTC

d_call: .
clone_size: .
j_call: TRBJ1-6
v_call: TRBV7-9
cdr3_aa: CASSSGPGSPPHF
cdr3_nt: TGTGCCAGCAGCAGCGGGCCGGGTTCACCCCCCCACTTT

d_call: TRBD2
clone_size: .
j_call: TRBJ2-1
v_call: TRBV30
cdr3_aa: CAWIPAGVHEQFF
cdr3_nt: TGTGCCTGGATTCCAGCGGGGGTGCATGAGCAGTTCTTC

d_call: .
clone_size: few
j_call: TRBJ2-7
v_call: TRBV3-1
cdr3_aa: CASSQRGGLPYEQYF
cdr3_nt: TGTGCCAGCAGCCAGCGTGGCGGGCTTCCCTACGAGCAGTACTTC

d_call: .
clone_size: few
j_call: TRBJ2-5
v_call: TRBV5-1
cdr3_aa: CASSVVDGQETQYF
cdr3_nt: TGCGCCAGCAGCGTGGTGGACGGGCAAGAGACCCAGTACTTC

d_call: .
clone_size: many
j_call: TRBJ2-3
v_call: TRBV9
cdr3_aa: CASSVNTDTQYF
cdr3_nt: TGTGCCAGCAGCGTGAACACAGATACGCAGTATTTT

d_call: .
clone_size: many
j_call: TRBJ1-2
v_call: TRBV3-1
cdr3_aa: CASSQDLGIGYGYTF
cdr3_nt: TGTGCCAGCAGCCAAGATTTGGGGATTGGCTATGGCTACACCTTC

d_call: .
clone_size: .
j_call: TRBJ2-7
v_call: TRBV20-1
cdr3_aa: CSARDIEGGIDNEQYF
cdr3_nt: TGCAGTGCTAGAGACATCGAGGGCGGAATTGACAATGAGCAGTACTTC

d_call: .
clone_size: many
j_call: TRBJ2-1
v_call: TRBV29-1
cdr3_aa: CSVRRTTREQFF
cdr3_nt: TGCAGCGTACGCCGGACTACTCGGGAGCAGTTCTTC